Sequencing of this TCR beta chain was carried out in a study of blood T cell repertoires in COVID-19. Whole-study context: The United States, Italy and Spain were the sources of the acute and convalescent COVID-19 samples. The analysed material was cDNA or gDNA that came from T cells, B-cell-depleted T cells, or PBMCs.

In the original workflow: Amplification from reference gene primers served as the basis for estimated nucleated cell counts. Sequencing was performed with immunoSEQ multiplex PCR; in TCRdb, only in-frame clones are kept and a portion is missing. For V, J and clone size, that table is used; D and trimming come from the DNA. The sample includes roughly 86,000 clones, about three quarters of them seen just once. In its sample, this clone was seen a few times. This CDR3 region has 16 residues. V was clipped by 4 bases and J by 2 bases; unmatched bases: 5. Germline lookup yields CDR1 MNHNS and CDR2 SASEGT.

The rearrangement uses TRBV6-1 and TRBJ2-7, with 13 bases identical to TRBD2. The sequenced sample consisted of peripheral blood. The receptor was isolated from a man in his fifties who had recovered from COVID-19. CDR3 nucleotide sequence: TGTGCCAGCAGTGTCCAAACTAGCGGGGGGGCCTACGAGCAGTACTTC. It translates to CASSVQTSGGAYEQYF.